Many counts were recorded for the clone carrying this TCR beta chain. The antigen remains undetermined. HTBI primers from iRepertoire and Arm-PCR of CDR3 regions yielded the TCR beta libraries. Under the authors' procedure: Throughout the samples, researchers identified fewer than 80 TRBV and 13 to 15 TRBJ segments. TCRdb ran MiXCR on the multiplex PCR reads and lists one entry per CDR3 protein. TCRdb, not the authors, supplied the V and J calls. This sample has 350,000 to 450,000 distinct CDR3 sequences, with 12% found just once. As for time point: newly diagnosed GD, antithyroid drugs for less than 3 months. The TCR library was made from RNA that had been extracted from PBMCs in TRIzol. EDTA tubes received about 9.2 milliliters of collected peripheral blood. Per germline, CDR1 SGHTA and CDR2 FQGTGA. The CDR3 has 19 residues. J lost 0 bases, V lost 0 bases, and 7 bases had no gene match. This sample was taken from a study of regulatory T cells in long-lasting Graves disease.

Study conclusions and caveats: Persistent Graves' cases showed lower TCR diversity than newly diagnosed cases.

These same records also appear under a second study, on T cells in Graves' hyperthyroidism and ophthalmopathy. That report notes: Using the HTBI primer set, a first-round RT-PCR was run on the TCR CDR3.

This specimen consisted of peripheral blood mononuclear cells (PBMCs), obtained at new diagnosis, from a patient treated with antithyroid drugs. This receptor was identified in a woman aged 18 to 35 with Graves disease. V gene TRBV7-3 combines with J gene TRBJ2-1, with TRBD2 matching over 11 bases. The CDR3 DNA sequence: TGTGCCAGCAGCTTAACGTTGAGACTAGCGGGGAGCTCCTACAATGAGCAGTTCTTC. As protein: CASSLTLRLAGSSYNEQFF. The full variable domain, rest sourced from reference TRBV7-3 and TRBJ2-1, is GAGVSQTPSNKVTEKGKYVELRCDPISGHTALYWYRQSLGQGPEFLIYFQGTGAADDSGLPNDRFFAVRPEGSVSTLKIQRTERGDSAVYLCASSLTLRLAGSSYNEQFFGPGTRLTVL.